These 31 T cell receptor beta chains originate from one sample sequenced in a study of T-cell memory formation after mild COVID-19. TCRdb analysed the 5' RACE reads with MiXCR anew, one entry per CDR3 protein. The table has 140,000 to 150,000 distinct CDR3 sequences, roughly 6.3% seen once; the top ten hold approximately 2.1%. Specimen: PBMCs or a T cell subset sorted from them (not recorded which). Source of these receptors: an adult woman who had mild COVID-19 (a few samples of this study predate the infection). Cell type and time point are not known.

This clonotype came up many times. The chain combines TRBV5-4 with TRBJ2-7, with 7 bases identical to TRBD2. The CDR3 runs 13 residues. The junction had 10 bases not matched to a gene; V was cut back by 7 bases and J by 6 bases. The germline gives CDR1 SGHNT, CDR2 YYREEE (reference sequence). The CDR3 protein is CASGGGFGSEQYF. Written as DNA, the CDR3 is TGTGCCAGCGGGGGGGGTTTCGGGAGCGAGCAGTACTTC.

The chain employs TRBV12-3 or TRBV12-4 and TRBJ2-7; 7 nucleotides match TRBD1. J gave up 6 bases and V 5 bases, and 4 bases lay outside the gene matches. This CDR3 is 12 amino acids long. CDR3 in DNA: TGTGCCAGCAGTCTACAGGGGCTCGAGCAGTACTTC. It codes for CASSLQGLEQYF.

This clonotype has a count of ten or more. V gene TRBV20-1 combines with J gene TRBJ2-1; D call uncertain. CDR1 is DFQATT, CDR2 SNEGSKA, per germline (reference sequence). The CDR3 extends over 16 amino acids. The V gene lost 2 bases and the J gene lost 1 base, with 15 bases spanning the gap. The CDR3 is CSARPHGTRSYNEQFF. Here the CDR3 DNA reads TGCAGTGCTAGACCCCACGGAACTCGTTCCTACAATGAGCAGTTCTTC.

This clonotype was recorded at least ten times. This chain joins TRBV7-8 and TRBJ1-4; D not resolved. V was pared by 1 base and J by 8 bases, with 5 bases between. This CDR3 spans 12 amino acids. The V gene's germline CDR1 is SGHVS and CDR2 FQNEAQ. The CDR3 bases are TGTGCCAGCAGCTTAGTTCAAGAAAAACTGTTTTTT. As protein: CASSLVQEKLFF.

This clonotype was picked up many times. The rearrangement links TRBV5-1 to TRBJ2-1; 12 nucleotides line up with TRBD2. Germline-derived CDR1 and CDR2 are SGHRS and YFSETQ. The CDR3 runs 20 residues. J was trimmed by 0 bases and V by 0 bases; bases with no gene match: 10. The CDR3 sequence: CASSLEVRTSGTLSYNEQFF. The CDR3 DNA sequence: TGCGCCAGCAGCTTGGAGGTCCGGACTAGCGGGACCCTCTCCTACAATGAGCAGTTCTTC.

The chain recombines TRBV25-1 with TRBJ2-7; D is undetermined. This CDR3 comprises 14 residues. V gave up 10 bases and J gave up 6 bases, with 22 bases separating them. Germline V lookup: CDR1 MGHDK, CDR2 SYGVNS. DNA for the CDR3: TGTGCCACCGGAAAGGAGCCAACGCCGTCCGAGCAGTACTTC. Its translation is CATGKEPTPSEQYF.

This clonotype was seen a few times. The chain couples TRBV4-1 to TRBJ1-2; D is uncertain. From germline, CDR1 is MGHRA and CDR2 YSYEKL. This CDR3 is 15 amino acids long. Trimming pared 0 bases from V and 2 bases from J, leaving 10 bases between. The CDR3 sequence is CASSQDPPGNYGYTF. CDR3 coding DNA: TGCGCCAGCAGCCAAGATCCCCCAGGAAACTATGGCTACACCTTC.

This clonotype was picked up a small number of times. The chain is built from TRBV7-2 and TRBJ1-4, with 10 bases that match TRBD1. The CDR3 has 15 amino acids. Germline CDR1 SGHTA, CDR2 FQGNSA. The trim removed 6 bases at V and 4 bases at J, leaving 5 bases unmatched. Written as DNA, the CDR3 is TGTGCCAGCAGTAAGGACAGGGGGTTTAATGAAAAACTGTTTTTT. It is translated as CASSKDRGFNEKLFF.

The rearrangement links TRBV25-1 to TRBJ2-7, with TRBD2 as a possible D gene (6 bases). CDR1 and CDR2 from the germline V gene are MGHDK and SYGVNS. The CDR3 length is 15 residues. The V end lost 2 bases, the J end lost 5 bases, and 16 bases lay between the germline ends. DNA for the CDR3: TGTGCCAGCAGTGAACCGGGACTTCCCCCCAACGAGCAGTACTTC. Translation: CASSEPGLPPNEQYF.

The rearrangement joins TRBV7-3 to TRBJ2-7; a weak D match, TRBD1 (5 bases). The CDR3 has 15 residues. V was shortened by 0 bases and J by 0 bases, with 9 bases between the two germline ends. Germline CDR1 reads SGHTA; CDR2 reads FQGTGA. The CDR3 bases are TGTGCCAGCAGCTTAACTCCTGGACACTCCTACGAGCAGTACTTC. This encodes CASSLTPGHSYEQYF.

In this sample, this clonotype turned up many times. The rearrangement links TRBV4-1 to TRBJ2-5; D possibly corresponds to TRBD2 (5 bases). The CDR3 sequence is 16 residues long. Trimming removed 1 base from V and 4 bases from J, with 16 bases in between. CDR1 MGHRA and CDR2 YSYEKL come from the germline V gene. The CDR3 sequence: CASSQGQAGGRETQYF. The DNA of the CDR3 is TGCGCCAGCAGCCAAGGTCAGGCGGGTGGTAGAGAGACCCAGTACTTC.

This clonotype was picked up many times. The chain links TRBV5-1 to TRBJ1-2, with a weak D call TRBD1 (6 bases). Germline-derived CDR1 and CDR2 are SGHRS and YFSETQ. V lost 5 bases to trimming and J lost 4 bases, with 18 bases between them. The CDR3 spans 15 residues. The DNA of the CDR3 is TGCGCCAGCAGGCCGTCTCCGGGACAATTCTATGGCTACACCTTC. Protein: CASRPSPGQFYGYTF.

This clonotype has just a few counts. This chain uses TRBV4-1 with TRBJ1-3; D not certain. The CDR3 sequence is 16 residues long. CDR1 MGHRA and CDR2 YSYEKL come from the germline V gene. The V end was cut by 1 base, the J end by 0 bases, with 10 bases between. The CDR3 sequence: CASSQGDWSSGNTIYF. In nucleotides, the CDR3 is TGCGCCAGCAGCCAAGGGGATTGGAGCTCTGGAAACACCATATATTTT.

This clonotype turned up a few times. V gene TRBV5-1 combines with J gene TRBJ2-2; D is possibly TRBD1 (6 bases). This CDR3 is built from 16 residues. Germline V gene sequence: CDR1 SGHRS, CDR2 YFSETQ. Trimming removed 0 bases from V and 1 base from J, with 10 bases in between. The CDR3 spells CASSLVGQMNTGELFF. The CDR3 DNA reads as TGCGCCAGCAGCTTGGTTGGACAGATGAACACCGGGGAGCTGTTTTTT. Complete variable domain (other parts from reference TRBV5-1 and TRBJ2-2): KAGVTQTPRYLIKTRGQQVTLSCSPISGHRSVSWYQQTPGQGLQFLFEYFSETQRNKGNFPGRFSGRQFSNSRSEMNVSTLELGDSALYLCASSLVGQMNTGELFFGEGSRLTVL.

In this sample, this clonotype turned up many times. The chain combines TRBV12-3 or TRBV12-4 with TRBJ1-1; D not certain. The V end was cut by 3 bases, the J end by 4 bases, with 12 bases between. This CDR3 region has 14 residues. CDR3 region: CASSLWDEGTEAFF. CDR3 coding DNA: TGTGCCAGCAGTTTGTGGGATGAGGGCACTGAAGCTTTCTTT.

This clonotype has just a few counts. V gene TRBV20-1 combines with J gene TRBJ2-2, with 7 bases matching TRBD2. CDR3 length: 13 residues. Unmatched junction bases numbered 3, after V lost 6 bases and J lost 2 bases. The germline V gene encodes CDR1 DFQATT and CDR2 SNEGSKA (reference sequence). Here the CDR3 reads CSAGTTNTGELFF. DNA of the CDR3: TGCAGTGCCGGGACTACTAACACCGGGGAGCTGTTTTTT.

The chain joins TRBV9 to TRBJ2-7; D not resolved. The CDR3 loop spans 14 amino acids. V dropped 0 bases and J dropped 1 base, with 8 bases sitting between them. Germline values: CDR1 SGDLS, CDR2 YYNGEE. The DNA for the CDR3 is TGTGCCAGCAGCGTAGGGCCAGCATCCTACGAGCAGTACTTC. Protein: CASSVGPASYEQYF.

The CDR3 region is CASSLLLAKNIQYF. The DNA for the CDR3 is TGTGCCAGCAGCTTACTTTTAGCCAAAAACATTCAGTACTTC. V and J are TRBV2 and TRBJ2-4; D unresolved. The CDR3 runs to 14 residues. The germline CDR1 and CDR2 sequences are SNHLY and FYNNEI. The V end was cut by 6 bases, the J end by 0 bases, with 9 bases between.

V and J are TRBV24-1 and TRBJ2-7, with D possibly matching TRBD1 (5 bases). Germline V gene data show CDR1 as KGHDR and CDR2 as SFDVKD. V lost 4 bases, J lost 2 bases, and 14 bases lay in between. The CDR3 is made up of 15 amino acids. The CDR3 spells CATSDPRTRTYEQYF. The CDR3 DNA is TGTGCCACCAGTGACCCTCGGACAAGAACCTACGAGCAGTACTTC.

Ten or more counts support this clonotype. The chain couples TRBV5-1 to TRBJ2-7; weak D call: TRBD2 (7 bases). The V end was cut by 4 bases, the J end by 3 bases, with 17 bases between. The CDR3 loop spans 15 amino acids. Germline V lookup: CDR1 SGHRS, CDR2 YFSETQ. The CDR3 reads CASSPGGGGDYEQYF. The CDR3, as DNA: TGCGCCAGCAGCCCCGGTGGGGGGGGCGACTACGAGCAGTACTTC.

This clonotype was counted between two and nine times. V and J are TRBV7-3 and TRBJ2-6; D remains ambiguous. The CDR3 runs to 15 residues. CDR1 is SGHTA, CDR2 FQGTGA, per germline. With 2 bases removed from V and 0 bases from J, the gap between germline ends came to 5 bases. CDR3 sequence reads: CASSLFLSGANVLTF. CDR3 nucleotides: TGTGCCAGCAGCTTATTTCTCTCTGGGGCCAACGTCCTGACTTTC.

The chain joins TRBV6-5 to TRBJ2-1, with D perhaps matching TRBD2 (5 bases). The germline gives CDR1 MNHEY, CDR2 SVGAGI. With 2 bases removed from V and 9 bases from J, the gap between germline ends came to 14 bases. The CDR3 is 14 amino acids. CDR3 amino acids: CASSYPTRYGEQFF. The CDR3 DNA sequence: TGTGCCAGCAGTTACCCTACTAGGTACGGTGAGCAGTTCTTC.

The rearrangement links TRBV10-3 to TRBJ2-2, with 9 bases lining up with TRBD1. There are 15 residues in the CDR3. With V trimmed by 6 bases and J by 1 base, 3 bases remained unmatched. Looked up from germline, CDR1 is ENHRY and CDR2 is SYGVKD. The CDR3 spells CAIRGTGRNTGELFF. CDR3 bases: TGTGCCATCAGGGGGACAGGGCGGAACACCGGGGAGCTGTTTTTT.

There are many counts of this clonotype. The chain is built from TRBV5-6 and TRBJ2-1; a weak D match, TRBD2 (5 bases). With 0 bases removed from V and 3 bases from J, the gap between germline ends came to 10 bases. This CDR3 has 15 amino acids. Germline CDR1 is SGHDT and CDR2 is YYEEEE. The CDR3 nucleotides are TGTGCCAGCAGCTTGGGACTACCGGGCTACAATGAGCAGTTCTTC. It translates to CASSLGLPGYNEQFF.

This clonotype was observed at least ten times. The chain has TRBV15 and TRBJ1-5; perhaps TRBD1 as D (5 bases). The CDR3 spans 14 residues. Germline CDR1 LNHNV, CDR2 YYDKDF (reference sequence). Trimming stripped 0 bases from V and 5 bases from J, with 8 bases between. CDR3 nucleotides: TGTGCCACCAGCAGAGATAGAGGGGATCAGCCCCAGCATTTT. Its protein is CATSRDRGDQPQHF.

This chain joins TRBV4-3 and TRBJ2-5; tentative D call: TRBD1 (5 bases). V lost 0 bases and J 5 bases, leaving 13 bases between the germline ends. This CDR3 region has 15 residues. Germline CDR1 is LGHNA and CDR2 is YSLEER. CDR3 amino acids: CASSQEARAGETQYF. The DNA of the CDR3 is TGCGCCAGCAGCCAAGAAGCCAGGGCTGGGGAGACCCAGTACTTC.

This clonotype was observed many times. This chain links TRBV7-6 with TRBJ1-1; D unresolved. V was pared by 1 base and J by 7 bases, with 10 bases between. This CDR3 comprises 13 residues. Germline values: CDR1 SGHVS, CDR2 FNYEAQ. CDR3 protein: CASSLDRKGEAFF. The CDR3 DNA follows: TGTGCCAGCAGCTTAGATAGGAAAGGTGAAGCTTTCTTT.

This clonotype was seen many times. The chain couples TRBV15 to TRBJ1-6, with D unresolved. The CDR3 loop spans 14 amino acids. The germline CDR1 and CDR2 sequences are LNHNV and YYDKDF (reference sequence). Trimming removed 4 bases from V and 7 bases from J, with 11 bases in between. DNA for the CDR3: TGTGCCACCAGCACCCGAGACTTAAATTCACCCCTCCACTTT. Protein product: CATSTRDLNSPLHF.

Points on this clonotype: At one boundary the junction diverges from the germline segment, which might be a read error. J is TRBJ2-7 and V is TRBV6-6, with 10 bases lining up with TRBD2. This CDR3 is 13 amino acids long. Germline loops: CDR1 MNHNY, CDR2 SVGAGI (reference sequence). In DNA form, the CDR3 reads TGTGCCAGCAGTTATGTCCTTAGCGGGGGGCCCCTCTTC. Translation gives CASSYVLSGGPLF.

This clonotype was recorded at least ten times. J is TRBJ2-1 and V is TRBV4-2, with a possible D match to TRBD1 (7 bases). V shed 6 bases and J shed 8 bases, with 17 bases lying between them. The CDR3 length is 14 residues. CDR1 is LGHNA, CDR2 YNFKEQ, per germline. The CDR3 bases are TGTGCCAGCAGTCTCGCCCAGGGGGGCGATGAGCAGTTCTTC. This codes for CASSLAQGGDEQFF.

This clonotype was observed at least ten times. The chain couples TRBV12-3 or TRBV12-4 to TRBJ2-7; TRBD1 matches at 7 bases. J gave up 3 bases and V 6 bases, and 11 bases lay outside the gene matches. The CDR3 consists of 15 residues. CDR3 region: CASSFRGTDFYEQYF. In nucleotides, the CDR3 is TGTGCCAGCAGCTTCCGTGGGACAGACTTCTACGAGCAGTACTTC.